A selection of T cell receptor beta chains follows, all from one sample in a study of blood T cells in healthy people across ages. A single record per CDR3 protein comes from TCRdb applying MiXCR to the 5' RACE reads. Of over a million distinct CDR3 sequences detected, around 42% appear once; the ten largest clones hold 7% to 9.5%. Sequenced: blood. The receptors shown here come from a woman younger than 35 in good health. CDR3s include the opening cysteine and the closing phenylalanine or tryptophan. Fields, in order: D gene, V gene, CDR3 length, clone size, J gene, CDR3 protein, CDR3 DNA. A D gene is named only where the DNA matches it firmly. The size of a clone is reported for some rows only, either as once, few or many, or as a class for expanded clones.

>TRBD2|TRBV7-9|16|few|TRBJ2-5
CASSSSLAGRKETQYF
TGTGCCAGCAGCTCCTCACTAGCGGGAAGGAAGGAGACCCAGTACTTC
>TRBD2|TRBV2|14|many|TRBJ2-3
CASSRGGATDTQYF
TGTGCCAGCAGTCGCGGGGGGGCCACAGATACGCAGTATTTT
>.|TRBV3-1|14|.|TRBJ2-5
CASSQQDRTNEQYF
TGTGCCAGCAGCCAACAAGACAGAACCAATGAGCAGTACTTC
>TRBD1|TRBV24-1|16|.|TRBJ2-3
CATSDTGQVDADTQYF
TGTGCCACCAGTGATACCGGACAGGTTGACGCAGATACGCAGTATTTT
>TRBD2|TRBV7-2|16|.|TRBJ2-5
CASSPTATSGGNEQYF
TGTGCCAGCAGCCCCACCGCGACTAGCGGGGGCAATGAGCAGTACTTC
>.|TRBV20-1|18|.|TRBJ2-1
CSARALPIDRTTYNEQFF
TGCAGTGCTAGAGCTCTACCCATTGACAGGACAACTTACAATGAGCAGTTCTTC
>TRBD1|TRBV20-1|13|.|TRBJ2-7
CSARGTAPYEQYF
TGCAGTGCTAGGGGGACAGCCCCCTACGAGCAGTACTTC
>.|TRBV27|19|few|TRBJ1-2
CASSPHASPGSLFNYGYTF
TGTGCCAGCAGTCCCCATGCGTCCCCTGGGTCGCTGTTTAACTATGGCTACACCTTC
>TRBD1|TRBV25-1|14|.|TRBJ1-4
CASSVTGVREKLFF
TGTGCCAGCAGTGTCACAGGGGTTCGGGAAAAACTGTTTTTT
>.|TRBV12-3/TRBV12-4|12|once|TRBJ1-1
CASSFVVGEAFF
TGTGCCAGCAGTTTCGTGGTGGGTGAAGCTTTCTTT
>.|TRBV6-5|14|.|TRBJ2-3
CASSDLSRADTQYF
TGTGCCAGCAGTGACTTAAGCCGTGCAGATACGCAGTATTTT
>TRBD1|TRBV3-1|15|.|TRBJ1-1
CASSLSLGQTTEAFF
TGTGCCAGCAGCCTCTCCCTGGGACAGACGACTGAAGCTTTCTTT
>.|TRBV21-1|18|.|TRBJ2-5
CASSIRRGGQGAQETQYF
TGTGCCAGCAGCATCAGGAGGGGGGGACAGGGAGCTCAAGAGACCCAGTACTTC
>TRBD1|TRBV7-9|12|few|TRBJ2-7
CASSSQGAEQYF
TGTGCCAGCAGCTCACAGGGGGCCGAGCAGTACTTC
>.|TRBV20-1|13|.|TRBJ1-1
CSALRGSNTEAFF
TGCAGTGCCCTCAGGGGTTCGAACACTGAAGCTTTCTTT
>.|TRBV7-2|14|once|TRBJ2-1
CASSLARIVDEQFF
TGTGCCAGCAGCTTAGCGCGTATAGTGGATGAGCAGTTCTTC
>.|TRBV27|14|.|TRBJ1-4
CASSFESGNEKLFF
TGTGCCAGCAGTTTCGAATCAGGAAATGAAAAACTGTTTTTT
>.|TRBV5-6|18|once|TRBJ1-6
CASRSVTGTANRNSPLHF
TGTGCCAGCAGATCAGTGACCGGGACTGCAAACCGGAATTCACCCCTCCACTTT
>.|TRBV6-4|15|.|TRBJ2-1
CASSDGGKPYNEQFF
TGTGCCAGCAGTGATGGGGGCAAACCCTACAATGAGCAGTTCTTC
>.|TRBV6-1|12|few|TRBJ2-7
CASHNYPQEQYF
TGTGCCAGCCATAACTATCCACAGGAGCAGTACTTC
>TRBD1|TRBV15|17|.|TRBJ2-7
CATSRTSTGRLVDEQYF
TGTGCCACCAGCAGAACCTCGACAGGGCGCCTTGTTGACGAGCAGTACTTC
>.|TRBV20-1|12|.|TRBJ2-7
CSVGRNVYEQYF
TGCAGTGTTGGGCGGAATGTCTACGAGCAGTACTTC
>TRBD2|TRBV6-2/TRBV6-3|14|.|TRBJ2-1
CASKRLAGANEQFF
TGTGCCAGCAAAAGGTTAGCGGGGGCCAATGAGCAGTTCTTC
>.|TRBV7-2|15|.|TRBJ2-7
CASSSTNANSYEQYF
TGTGCCAGCAGCTCTACTAACGCTAACTCCTACGAGCAGTACTTC
>TRBD2|TRBV6-5|12|.|TRBJ2-7
CATASGSYEQYF
TGTGCCACGGCTAGCGGATCCTACGAGCAGTACTTC
>.|TRBV27|15|many|TRBJ2-7
CASSHIREPAYEQYF
TGTGCCAGCAGTCATATCCGGGAGCCAGCCTACGAGCAGTACTTC
>TRBD1|TRBV6-5|13|.|TRBJ1-2
CASSYRVGGGYTF
TGTGCCAGCAGTTACAGGGTAGGGGGCGGCTACACCTTC
>.|TRBV3-1|14|.|TRBJ1-2
CASSPQQGPYGYTF
TGTGCCAGCAGCCCCCAGCAGGGACCCTATGGCTACACCTTC
>TRBD2|TRBV6-6|14|few|TRBJ2-1
CASSRAGGPEVTFF
TGTGCCAGCAGTCGAGCGGGAGGGCCGGAAGTTACGTTCTTC
>.|TRBV2|14|.|TRBJ2-5
CASSDEGSSREQYF
TGTGCCAGCAGTGATGAAGGGTCGTCACGAGAGCAGTACTTC
>.|TRBV3-1|18|few|TRBJ2-1
CASSSRSFTPGGYNEQFF
TGTGCCAGCAGCTCTCGGTCCTTCACGCCTGGGGGTTACAATGAGCAGTTCTTC
>.|TRBV20-1|11|.|TRBJ2-5
CSAKLRDEQYF
TGCAGTGCTAAGCTCCGTGATGAGCAGTACTTC
>.|TRBV11-2|14|.|TRBJ2-3
CASRSQENTDTQYF
TGTGCCAGCAGATCACAGGAGAACACAGATACGCAGTATTTT
>.|TRBV18|14|.|TRBJ2-1
CASSPPAPNNEQFF
TGTGCCAGCTCACCCCCAGCCCCGAATAATGAGCAGTTCTTC
>.|TRBV5-1|11|few|TRBJ2-5
CASEKGETQYF
TGCGCCAGCGAAAAGGGAGAGACCCAGTACTTC
>.|TRBV29-1|14|.|TRBJ1-2
CSVWVTTGDYGYTF
TGCAGCGTTTGGGTCACCACAGGAGACTATGGCTACACCTTC
>TRBD2|TRBV7-3|15|.|TRBJ2-1
CASSSLAGGSDEQFF
TGTGCCAGCAGCTCGCTAGCGGGGGGGTCTGATGAGCAGTTCTTC
>.|TRBV10-3|12|.|TRBJ1-2
CAISPDSYGYTF
TGTGCCATCAGCCCGGACAGCTATGGCTACACCTTC
>.|TRBV29-1|12|few|TRBJ1-5
CSVTGLNQPQHF
TGCAGCGTTACCGGGCTCAATCAGCCCCAGCATTTT
>.|TRBV12-3/TRBV12-4|11|.|TRBJ2-5
CASSAFDEQYF
TGTGCCAGCAGCGCTTTTGATGAGCAGTACTTC
>.|TRBV10-3|15|.|TRBJ1-4
CAISESGGSNEKLFF
TGTGCCATCAGTGAGTCAGGAGGGTCTAATGAAAAACTGTTTTTT
>.|TRBV5-1|15|.|TRBJ1-1
CATKDSSGSMTEAFF
TGCGCCACCAAGGACAGTTCGGGATCGATGACTGAAGCTTTCTTT
>.|TRBV7-8|19|once|TRBJ2-3
CASSPPPGLPSRAPDTQYF
TGTGCCAGCAGCCCCCCACCGGGGCTCCCCTCTCGCGCCCCAGATACGCAGTATTTT
>.|TRBV5-6|16|.|TRBJ1-1
CASRFGMGGRNTEAFF
TGTGCCAGCAGGTTTGGCATGGGGGGAAGGAACACTGAAGCTTTCTTT
>TRBD2|TRBV7-8|18|.|TRBJ2-1
CASTSRGAASGTYNEQFF
TGTGCCAGCACCAGCAGGGGAGCGGCTAGCGGGACTTACAATGAGCAGTTCTTC
>.|TRBV10-2|13|.|TRBJ2-3
CASSDSSQDTQYF
TGCGCCAGCAGTGATTCATCGCAGGATACGCAGTATTTT
>.|TRBV28|14|.|TRBJ2-3
CASTAAGGTDTQYF
TGTGCCAGCACCGCCGCAGGAGGGACAGATACGCAGTATTTT
>.|TRBV11-2|14|.|TRBJ2-7
CAGSLEQIFNEQYF
TGTGCCGGCAGCTTAGAGCAGATCTTCAATGAGCAGTACTTC
>.|TRBV20-1|13|few|TRBJ2-1
CSAGRDPNTEQFF
TGCAGTGCTGGAAGGGACCCCAACACTGAGCAGTTCTTC
>TRBD1|TRBV12-3/TRBV12-4|15|few|TRBJ2-1
CASSPDRVPRNEQFF
TGTGCCAGCAGCCCCGACAGGGTGCCGCGCAATGAGCAGTTCTTC
>.|TRBV27|15|few|TRBJ2-7
CASSLYGGQLYEQYF
TGTGCCAGCAGTTTATATGGCGGCCAACTCTACGAGCAGTACTTC